This T cell receptor (beta chain) comes out of a study of Ad26.COV2.S vaccination and SARS-CoV-2 variants. The V gene's germline CDR1 is LNHDA and CDR2 SQIVND (reference sequence). Trimming removed 11 bases at V and 6 bases at J, with 23 bases between. CDR3 size: 15 residues. This sample's treatment: around 19 received Ad26.COV2.S at low or high dose, single or two shots; several received placebo; per-sample allocation not given. All samples were drawn on day 63, counting from the first vaccine or placebo injection. Sequencing was performed with immunoSEQ multiplex PCR; in TCRdb, only in-frame clones are kept and a portion is missing. The data contain about 480,000 clones, approximately 90% of them seen just once; the ten biggest clones take up around 13%.

This material consisted of peripheral blood, taken in a trial of Ad26.COV2.S vaccine versus placebo. This sequence originates from a person aged 18-65 years who received the Ad26.COV2.S COVID-19 vaccine or a placebo. The rearrangement joins TRBV19 to TRBJ2-1; D is perhaps TRBD1 or TRBD2 (7 bases each). The CDR3 nucleotides read TGTGCCTCTCGCATGCAGGGGGGGGCTTTCAATGAGCAGTTCTTC. This codes for CASRMQGGAFNEQFF.